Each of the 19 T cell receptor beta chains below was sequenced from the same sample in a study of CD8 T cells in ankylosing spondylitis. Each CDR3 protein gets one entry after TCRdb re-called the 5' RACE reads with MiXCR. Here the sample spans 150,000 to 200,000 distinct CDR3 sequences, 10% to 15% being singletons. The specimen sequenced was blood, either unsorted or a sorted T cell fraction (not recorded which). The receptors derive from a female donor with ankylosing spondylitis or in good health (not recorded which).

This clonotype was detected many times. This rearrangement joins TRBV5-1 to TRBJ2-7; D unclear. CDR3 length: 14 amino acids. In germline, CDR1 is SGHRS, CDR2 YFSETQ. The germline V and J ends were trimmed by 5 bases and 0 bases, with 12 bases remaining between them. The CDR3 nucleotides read TGCGCCAGCAGACCCATTCCAGACTCCTACGAGCAGTACTTC. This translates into CASRPIPDSYEQYF.

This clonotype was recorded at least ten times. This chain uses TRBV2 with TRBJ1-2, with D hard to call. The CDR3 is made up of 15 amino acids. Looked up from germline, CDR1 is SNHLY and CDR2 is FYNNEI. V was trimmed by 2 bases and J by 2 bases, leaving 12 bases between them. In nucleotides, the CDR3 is TGTGCCAGCAGTGAAAATGAAAGGAAGAACTATGGCTACACCTTC. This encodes CASSENERKNYGYTF.

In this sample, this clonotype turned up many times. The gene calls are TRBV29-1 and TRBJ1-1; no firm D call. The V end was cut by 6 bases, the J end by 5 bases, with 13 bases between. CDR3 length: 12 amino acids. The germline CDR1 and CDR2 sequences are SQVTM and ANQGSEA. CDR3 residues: CSVHPGGTEAFF. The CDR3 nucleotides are TGCAGCGTGCATCCTGGAGGGACTGAAGCTTTCTTT.

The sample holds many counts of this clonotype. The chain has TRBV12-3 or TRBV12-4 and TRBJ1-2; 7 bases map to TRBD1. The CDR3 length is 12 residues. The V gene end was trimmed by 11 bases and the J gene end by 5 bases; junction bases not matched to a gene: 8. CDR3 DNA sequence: TGTGCCGACAGGGTTTTAGAATATGGCTACACCTTC. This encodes CADRVLEYGYTF.

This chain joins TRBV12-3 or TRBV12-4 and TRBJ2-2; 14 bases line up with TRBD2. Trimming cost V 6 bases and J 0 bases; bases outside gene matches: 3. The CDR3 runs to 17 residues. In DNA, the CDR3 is TGTGCCAGCAGCTCGGGACTAGCGGGAGCGAACACCGGGGAGCTGTTTTTT. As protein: CASSSGLAGANTGELFF.

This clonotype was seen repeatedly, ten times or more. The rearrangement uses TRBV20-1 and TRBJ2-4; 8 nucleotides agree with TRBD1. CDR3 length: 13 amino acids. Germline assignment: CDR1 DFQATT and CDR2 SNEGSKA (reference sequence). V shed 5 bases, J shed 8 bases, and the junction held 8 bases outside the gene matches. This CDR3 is CSAAQGARYIQYF. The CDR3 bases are TGCAGTGCTGCGCAGGGGGCTAGGTACATTCAGTACTTC.

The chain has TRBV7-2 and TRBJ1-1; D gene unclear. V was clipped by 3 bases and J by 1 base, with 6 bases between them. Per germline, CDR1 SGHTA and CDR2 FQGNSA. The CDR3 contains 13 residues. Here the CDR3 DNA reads TGTGCCAGCAGCTTTCGGGCGAACACTGAAGCTTTCTTT. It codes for CASSFRANTEAFF.

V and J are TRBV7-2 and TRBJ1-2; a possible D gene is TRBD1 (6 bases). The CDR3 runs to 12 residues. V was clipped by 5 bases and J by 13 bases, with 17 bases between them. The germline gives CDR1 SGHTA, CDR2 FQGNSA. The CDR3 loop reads CASSPTTGLGTF. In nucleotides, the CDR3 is TGTGCCAGCAGCCCTACTACAGGGTTGGGCACCTTC.

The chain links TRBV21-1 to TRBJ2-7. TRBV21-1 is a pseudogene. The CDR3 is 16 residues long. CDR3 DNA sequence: TGTGCCAGCAGCAAAGATTTGAACCGTTCGGCGTACAAGCAGTACTTC. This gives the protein CASSKDLNRSAYKQYF.

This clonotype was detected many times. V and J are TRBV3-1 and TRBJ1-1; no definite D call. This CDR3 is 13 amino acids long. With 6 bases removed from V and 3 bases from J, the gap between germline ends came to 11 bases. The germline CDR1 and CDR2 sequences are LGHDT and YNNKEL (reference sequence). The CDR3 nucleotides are TGTGCCAGCAGTCCGGGCTCTTACACTGAAGCTTTCTTT. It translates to CASSPGSYTEAFF.

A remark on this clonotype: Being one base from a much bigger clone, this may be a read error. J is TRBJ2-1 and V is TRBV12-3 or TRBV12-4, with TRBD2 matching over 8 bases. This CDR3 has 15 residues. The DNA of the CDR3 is TGTACCAGCAGCCTAGCGGGCCCCTCCTACAATGAGCAGTTCTTC. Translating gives CTSSLAGPSYNEQFF.

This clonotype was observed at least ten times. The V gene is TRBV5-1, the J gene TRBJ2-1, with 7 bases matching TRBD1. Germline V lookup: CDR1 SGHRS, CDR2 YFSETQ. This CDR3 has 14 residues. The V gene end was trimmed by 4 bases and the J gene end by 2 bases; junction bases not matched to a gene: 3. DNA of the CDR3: TGCGCCAGCAGCCCGGGACAGACCTACAATGAGCAGTTCTTC. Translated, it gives CASSPGQTYNEQFF.

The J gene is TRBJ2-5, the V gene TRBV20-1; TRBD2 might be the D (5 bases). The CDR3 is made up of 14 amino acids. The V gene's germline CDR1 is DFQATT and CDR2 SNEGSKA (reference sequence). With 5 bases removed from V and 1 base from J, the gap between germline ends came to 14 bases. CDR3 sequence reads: CSASSRVIQETQYF. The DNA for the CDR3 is TGCAGTGCTTCTAGCCGGGTGATCCAAGAGACCCAGTACTTC.

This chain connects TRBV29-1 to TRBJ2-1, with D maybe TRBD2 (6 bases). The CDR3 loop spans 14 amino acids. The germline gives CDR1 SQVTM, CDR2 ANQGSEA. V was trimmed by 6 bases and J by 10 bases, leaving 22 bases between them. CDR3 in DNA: TGCAGCGTCGCGTGGGACTGGTTATCAATGGAGCAGTTCTTC. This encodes CSVAWDWLSMEQFF.

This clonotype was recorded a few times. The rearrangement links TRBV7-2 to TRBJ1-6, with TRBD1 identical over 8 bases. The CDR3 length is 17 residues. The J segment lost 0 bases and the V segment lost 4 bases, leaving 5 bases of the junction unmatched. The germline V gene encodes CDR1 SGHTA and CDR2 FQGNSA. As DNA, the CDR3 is TGTGCCAGCAGCTCCGGGACAGGAAACTCCTATAATTCACCCCTCCACTTT. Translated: CASSSGTGNSYNSPLHF.

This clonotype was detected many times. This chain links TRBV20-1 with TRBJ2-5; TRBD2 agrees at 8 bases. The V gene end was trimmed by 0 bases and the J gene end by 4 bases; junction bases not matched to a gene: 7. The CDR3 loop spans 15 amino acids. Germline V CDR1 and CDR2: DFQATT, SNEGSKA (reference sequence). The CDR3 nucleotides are TGCAGTGCTAGAGATTTCCGGGAGGGACGAGAGACCCAGTACTTC. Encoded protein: CSARDFREGRETQYF.

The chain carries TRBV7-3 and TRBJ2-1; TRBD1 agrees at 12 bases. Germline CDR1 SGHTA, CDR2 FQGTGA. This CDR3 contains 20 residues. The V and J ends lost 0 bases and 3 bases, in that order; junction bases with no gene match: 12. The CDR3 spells CASSLTAGTGGAAFYNEQFF. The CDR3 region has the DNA TGTGCCAGCAGCTTAACGGCCGGGACAGGGGGCGCGGCTTTCTACAATGAGCAGTTCTTC.

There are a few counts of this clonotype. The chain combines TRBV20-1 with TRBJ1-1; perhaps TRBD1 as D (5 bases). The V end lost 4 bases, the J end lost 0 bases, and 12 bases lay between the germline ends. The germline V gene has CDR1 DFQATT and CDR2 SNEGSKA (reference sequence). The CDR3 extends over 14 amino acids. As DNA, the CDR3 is TGCAGTGCTAACCCGACAGTTATGAACACTGAAGCTTTCTTT. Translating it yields CSANPTVMNTEAFF.

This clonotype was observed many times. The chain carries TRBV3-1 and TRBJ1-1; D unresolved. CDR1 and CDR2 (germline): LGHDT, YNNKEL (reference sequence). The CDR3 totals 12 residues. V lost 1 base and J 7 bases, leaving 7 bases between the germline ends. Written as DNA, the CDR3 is TGTGCCAGCAGCCAAGGCACAGATGAAGCTTTCTTT. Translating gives CASSQGTDEAFF.